Presented here are 25 T cell receptor beta chains from one specimen sequenced in a study of T cell repertoires in cytomegalovirus infection. TCRdb itself ran the reads through MiXCR, one entry per CDR3 protein. The data show 400,000 to 600,000 distinct CDR3 sequences, with about two fifths seen just once and about 39% held by the top ten. These receptors have no known antigen. The sample in question was cultured PBMCs, obtained from culture after CMV antigen stimulation. The receptors derive from a human donor in good health (CMV status not recorded). Some clones in this sample may be carry-over from other donors' samples.

This chain connects TRBV19 to TRBJ2-4; D is undetermined. The germline gives CDR1 LNHDA, CDR2 SQIVND (reference sequence). V was trimmed by 5 bases and J by 3 bases, leaving 11 bases between them. The CDR3 sequence is 14 residues long. The CDR3 sequence: CASSERADKNIQYF. The CDR3 DNA sequence: TGTGCCAGTAGTGAGAGAGCTGACAAAAACATTCAGTACTTC.

The chain joins TRBV19 to TRBJ2-2; possibly TRBD1 or TRBD2 for D (5 bases each). Trimming removed 4 bases from V and 4 bases from J, with 19 bases in between. The CDR3 has 17 amino acids. CDR1 is LNHDA, CDR2 SQIVND, per germline (reference sequence). Here the CDR3 reads CASSNEELGEGTGELFF. DNA of the CDR3: TGTGCCAGTAGTAACGAAGAACTGGGGGAAGGCACCGGGGAGCTGTTTTTT.

This clonotype was counted a few times. The gene calls are TRBV7-2 and TRBJ2-1; D is ambiguous. The CDR3 runs to 13 residues. CDR1 and CDR2 (germline): SGHTA, FQGNSA. Trimming took 5 bases from V and 0 from J, leaving 5 bases between them. CDR3 DNA: TGTGCCAGCAGCGTCAACTCCTACAATGAGCAGTTCTTC. Protein sequence: CASSVNSYNEQFF.

This clonotype was detected a few times. V usage is TRBV6-2 or TRBV6-3 and J usage is TRBJ1-6; TRBD1 might be the D (5 bases). CDR1 and CDR2 (germline): MNHEY, SVGEGT. This CDR3 is built from 12 residues. The V end lost 8 bases, the J end lost 7 bases, and 9 bases lay between the germline ends. CDR3: CASRRVNSPLHF. In nucleotides, the CDR3 is TGTGCCAGCCGCAGGGTCAATTCACCCCTCCACTTT.

This rearrangement joins TRBV20-1 to TRBJ1-6, with 7 bases that match TRBD1. J was trimmed by 4 bases and V by 6 bases; bases with no gene match: 9. CDR3 length: 15 amino acids. Germline values: CDR1 DFQATT, CDR2 SNEGSKA (reference sequence). CDR3 protein: CSAPRLGQYNSPLHF. Here the CDR3 DNA reads TGCAGTGCGCCGAGATTGGGACAGTATAATTCACCCCTCCACTTT.

This clonotype was detected only a few times. This rearrangement joins TRBV19 to TRBJ2-2; maybe TRBD2 (7 bases). Trimming took 7 bases from V and 5 from J, leaving 17 bases between them. CDR1 and CDR2 (germline): LNHDA, SQIVND (reference sequence). The CDR3 length is 15 residues. DNA of the CDR3: TGTGCCAGTACCTCCGGGGGGCGGTGGACCGGGGAGCTGTTTTTT. It specifies CASTSGGRWTGELFF.

In this sample, this clonotype turned up a few times. The chain couples TRBV12-3 or TRBV12-4 to TRBJ2-1, with 8 bases matching TRBD2. The CDR3 spans 15 residues. V lost 2 bases to trimming and J lost 9 bases; unmatched junction nucleotides: 9. The CDR3 sequence is CASSLTGGVSGEQFF. The CDR3 DNA follows: TGTGCCAGCAGTTTAACCGGGGGGGTTTCGGGTGAGCAGTTCTTC.

This clonotype was observed a single time. The chain has TRBV7-4 and TRBJ1-4; D gene uncertain. Trimming removed 1 base at V and 7 bases at J, with 13 bases between. The V gene's germline CDR1 is SGHVT and CDR2 SQSDAQ. This CDR3 has 15 residues. The CDR3 spells CASSLVAGGGEKLFF. The DNA for the CDR3 is TGTGCCAGCAGCTTAGTTGCGGGAGGCGGTGAAAAACTGTTTTTT.

The sample holds a few counts of this clonotype. The V call is TRBV2, the J call TRBJ2-7, with D maybe TRBD1 (6 bases). The CDR3 has 14 residues. Germline CDR1 and CDR2: SNHLY and FYNNEI. The germline V and J ends were trimmed by 3 bases and 0 bases, with 9 bases remaining between them. As DNA, the CDR3 is TGTGCCAGCAGTGATCAGGGGAGCTCCTACGAGCAGTACTTC. Translating gives CASSDQGSSYEQYF. The full variable domain, completed using reference TRBV2 and TRBJ2-7, is EPEVTQTPSHQVTQMGQEVILRCVPISNHLYFYWYRQILGQKVEFLVSFYNNEISEKSEIFDDQFSVERPDGSNFTLKIRSTKLEDSAMYFCASSDQGSSYEQYFGPGTRLTVT.

The chain uses TRBV7-9 and TRBJ2-1, with 7 bases matching TRBD1. CDR1 SEHNR and CDR2 FQNEAQ come from the germline V gene (reference sequence). The CDR3 runs 13 residues. V lost 6 bases and J lost 6; bases outside the gene matches: 5. The CDR3 spells CASRTGQSNEQFF. In DNA form, the CDR3 reads TGTGCCAGCAGGACAGGGCAAAGCAATGAGCAGTTCTTC.

The V and J genes are TRBV20-1 and TRBJ2-7; 10 bases fit TRBD1. The CDR3 totals 13 residues. Germline assignment: CDR1 DFQATT and CDR2 SNEGSKA (reference sequence). V trimming: 6 bases; J trimming: 4 bases; junction bases outside the gene matches: 6. The CDR3 here is CSAEDRGAYEQYF. In DNA, the CDR3 is TGCAGTGCGGAGGACAGGGGGGCATACGAGCAGTACTTC.

The V gene is TRBV29-1, the J gene TRBJ1-1; D gene unclear. The germline CDR1 and CDR2 sequences are SQVTM and ANQGSEA. Trimming took off 5 bases at V and 1 base at J, with 11 bases between the two ends. CDR3 length: 13 residues. This chain's CDR3 is CSVRRQPNTEAFF. As DNA, the CDR3 is TGCAGCGTTCGGCGCCAGCCGAACACTGAAGCTTTCTTT.

This clonotype was found a few times. V is TRBV11-2 and J is TRBJ1-2; no clear D. V lost 3 bases to trimming and J lost 1 base, with 15 bases between them. The CDR3 is made up of 16 amino acids. CDR1 and CDR2 from the germline V gene are SGHAT and FQNNGV. The CDR3 protein is CASSFSLRAHNYGYTF. CDR3 coding DNA: TGTGCCAGCAGCTTCTCTTTGCGCGCGCATAACTATGGCTACACCTTC. Variable domain in full (rest from reference TRBV11-2 and TRBJ1-2): EAGVAQSPRYKIIEKRQSVAFWCNPISGHATLYWYQQILGQGPKLLIQFQNNGVVDDSQLPKDRFSAERLKGVDSTLKIQPAKLEDSAVYLCASSFSLRAHNYGYTFGSGTRLTVV.

V is TRBV7-2 and J is TRBJ2-7; 10 nucleotides match TRBD1. V lost 5 bases to trimming and J lost 4 bases; unmatched junction nucleotides: 5. From germline, CDR1 is SGHTA and CDR2 FQGNSA. The CDR3 spans 14 residues. CDR3 DNA sequence: TGTGCCAGCAGCCTATGGACAGGGGGGTACGAGCAGTACTTC. Protein product: CASSLWTGGYEQYF.

This sequence joins TRBV7-9 and TRBJ2-7; TRBD2 is a possible D gene (6 bases). Trimming shortened V by 3 bases and J by 4 bases, and 16 bases separated the two germline ends. This CDR3 region has 15 residues. Per the germline V gene, CDR1 is SEHNR and CDR2 is FQNEAQ (reference sequence). The CDR3 bases are TGTGCCAGCAGCTTCGGACTAACCGGGCCGTACGAGCAGTACTTC. Its translation: CASSFGLTGPYEQYF.

This clonotype was recorded a few times. The chain recombines TRBV7-2 with TRBJ2-1; 12 bases match TRBD2. The CDR3 is 15 residues long. From germline, CDR1 is SGHTA and CDR2 FQGNSA. V shed 5 bases and J 4 bases; nucleotides not matched to a gene: 3. The CDR3 loop is CASSRGTSGYNEQFF. CDR3 nucleotide sequence: TGTGCCAGCAGCCGCGGGACTAGCGGGTACAATGAGCAGTTCTTC.

This clonotype has a handful of counts. This chain links TRBV7-6 with TRBJ2-1; D tentatively fits TRBD1 or TRBD2 (5 bases each). The CDR3 runs to 18 residues. V was trimmed by 4 bases and J by 0 bases, leaving 19 bases between them. Germline assignment: CDR1 SGHVS and CDR2 FNYEAQ. CDR3 in DNA: TGTGCCAGCAGCTCCCTTCTGGGACGGCAAAGCTCCTACAATGAGCAGTTCTTC. The encoded protein is CASSSLLGRQSSYNEQFF.

This rearrangement joins TRBV7-2 to TRBJ2-5; D is ambiguous. This CDR3 contains 13 residues. V lost 5 bases and J 1 base, leaving 8 bases between the germline ends. CDR1 SGHTA and CDR2 FQGNSA come from the germline V gene. The CDR3 protein is CASSGSRQETQYF. For the CDR3, the DNA is TGTGCCAGCAGCGGCAGCCGCCAAGAGACCCAGTACTTC. Supplemented by reference TRBV7-2 and TRBJ2-5, the full variable domain reads GAGVSQSPSNKVTEKGKDVELRCDPISGHTALYWYRQSLGQGLEFLIYFQGNSAPDKSGLPSDRFSAERTGGSVSTLTIQRTQQEDSAVYLCASSGSRQETQYFGPGTRLLVL.

A few counts support this clonotype. This rearrangement joins TRBV7-9 to TRBJ2-7, with TRBD1 as a possible D gene (6 bases). The V end lost 7 bases, the J end lost 3 bases, and 16 bases lay between the germline ends. Germline loops: CDR1 SEHNR, CDR2 FQNEAQ (reference sequence). This CDR3 spans 14 amino acids. This CDR3 is CASTSETGNYEQYF. In nucleotides, the CDR3 is TGTGCCAGCACCTCCGAGACAGGAAACTACGAGCAGTACTTC.

This clonotype has at least ten counts. V is TRBV7-8 and J is TRBJ2-5; D may match TRBD1 or TRBD2 (5 bases each). Trimming removed 6 bases from V and 1 base from J, with 12 bases in between. Germline loops: CDR1 SGHVS, CDR2 FQNEAQ. This CDR3 is 14 amino acids long. CDR3 sequence (DNA): TGTGCCAGCAGTCTTACGGGGCCCCAAGAGACCCAGTACTTC. As protein: CASSLTGPQETQYF.

The CDR3 protein is CASSRQVIQETQYF. CDR3 nucleotide sequence: TGTGCCAGCAGCCGGCAGGTCATCCAAGAGACCCAGTACTTC. The rearrangement links TRBV7-8 to TRBJ2-5; D call uncertain. CDR3 size: 14 residues. Germline assignment: CDR1 SGHVS and CDR2 FQNEAQ. V was cut by 5 bases and J by 1 base, with 11 bases left in between.

This chain joins TRBV15 and TRBJ2-5, with D unclear. The CDR3 is 13 amino acids. V lost 2 bases to trimming and J lost 4 bases, with 8 bases between them. Per the germline V gene, CDR1 is LNHNV and CDR2 is YYDKDF (reference sequence). CDR3 nucleotides: TGTGCCACCAGCAGACTTCCCTTAGAGACCCAGTACTTC. It specifies CATSRLPLETQYF.

As regards this clonotype: This may arise from a read error, as a much more abundant clone is one base away. The rearrangement uses TRBV7-2 and TRBJ2-1, with 8 bases fitting TRBD2. CDR1 and CDR2 (germline): SGHTA, FQGNSA. This CDR3 region has 15 residues. V was pared by 10 bases and J by 5 bases, with 13 bases of the junction left unmatched. CDR3 DNA: TGTGCCACCAGACCCCAGCGGGAGAGGAACAATGAGCAGTTCTTC. Its translation is CATRPQRERNNEQFF.

The chain employs TRBV10-3 and TRBJ2-5; D not certain. From germline, CDR1 is ENHRY and CDR2 SYGVKD. Trimming took 0 bases from V and 4 from J, leaving 6 bases between them. The CDR3 length is 13 residues. The CDR3 DNA reads TGTGCCATCAGTGAGTCGACGGGAGAGACCCAGTACTTC. Translation: CAISESTGETQYF.

This clonotype was detected a few times. The rearrangement joins TRBV11-2 to TRBJ2-2, with 9 bases aligning to TRBD1. Germline V gene lookup returns CDR1 SGHAT and CDR2 FQNNGV. The CDR3 spans 17 residues. V gave up 4 bases and J gave up 6 bases; unmatched junction bases: 12. The CDR3 nucleotides read TGTGCCAGCAGCTCGACAACTATCCGACAGGGGGCCGGGGAGCTGTTTTTT. Translating it yields CASSSTTIRQGAGELFF.